This paragraph covers one T cell receptor (beta chain) sequence. This clonotype was seen a handful of times. Its cognate antigen has yet to be identified. No quality values exist for individual bases; no much larger clone is one base distant. This sample is part of a study of human T cells and chemical hapten exposure (dated by TCRdb to the early 2020s). For the wider study: For sensitization, 2% DPC in acetone was applied to an approximately 2 cm by approximately 2 cm area of upper inner arm skin. Blood samples were taken from patients before sensitization (week 0) and at 2, 6 and about 24 weeks after DPC sensitization. Libraries were pooled for sequencing, and per-sample TCR yields varied mainly because of small differences in library volumes within the pool. Approximately 30 alopecia patients provided blood for TCR sequencing at one to four time points (pre-sensitization, 2, 6 and 24 weeks). In alopecia patients, the study followed how the peripheral blood TCR repertoire changed in vivo over primary and secondary sensitization to diphenylcyclopropenone (DPC), a hapten. The mostly female patient cohort included alopecia areata with under or over 50% scalp involvement, alopecia totalis and alopecia universalis. Weekly therapeutic DPC doses were additionally applied to the scalp of patients throughout the roughly 25-week study period. Patch testing was performed on the upper back with Finn chambers containing 0.01% DPC, and the patch tests were scored after 6 days according to International Contact Dermatitis Research Group standards.

The sample's time point, from its label and the paper: patch test 2, 6 weeks after DPC sensitization. The label giving this sample's treatment or condition can be read as: therapeutic diphenylcyclopropenone sensitization with weekly scalp DPC. Blood at each patch-test visit was drawn before the patch test was applied. Patients were considered eligible if aged 18 to 70, diagnosed with alopecia and deemed suitable for DPC therapy, and patients were excluded if pregnant. Total RNA was extracted from unfractionated whole blood collected in Tempus Blood RNA tubes. Inclusive of the bounding cysteine and phenylalanine, the CDR3 is 14 residues long. Kept here is only the CDR3 DNA, which spans 42 bases and is read in frame from base 1. The germline ends are 14 bases apart after V is trimmed by 8 bases and J by 3 bases. Study-level results and caveats: Expanded TCRs formed significantly more large CDR3 similarity clusters than pre-sensitization or healthy control sets, consistent with antigen-driven responses. Because every patient had alopecia, a presumed autoimmune disease, the patients' immune response might differ from that of healthy individuals. After repeated subsampling, the strength of the expansion versus patch-test correlation and the threshold at which it became significant changed. A positive correlation was found between the number of PT1 expanded TCRs and patch test score, with significance reached at thresholds 8, 16 and 32 but not 4. The number of TCRs above 1 in 1000 frequency did not change with DPC sensitization; there was no evidence of global repertoire structure alterations.

Library preparation was by RACE. The listed sequencing device is NextSeq 500. Library preparation attached unique molecular identifiers to individual cDNA molecules for quantitative, reproducible TCR counting. From each blood RNA sample, both TCR alpha and TCR beta chains were sequenced. Concerning the study's data processing: The median number of TCRs per sample was around 100,000, ranging from about 20,000 to 700,000. The Decombinator software suite was used to annotate the V, J and CDR3 of the TCR reads. For PS versus PT1 abundance plots, all samples were subsampled to the same number of TCRs (28,000). TCRs were defined as expanded if absent before sensitization and observed at least eight times at the 2-week time point. TCRdb reprocessed the public reads (quality trimming at Q25 with fastp, clone calling with MiXCR) and kept in-frame beta chains. Every distinct CDR3 protein forms one entry, paired with its most common genes and DNA. The V and J calls were determined by TCRdb, not by the authors. The sample table holds 84,000 or so distinct CDR3 sequences, of which approximately 10% were seen once. Approximately 2.5% of the sample lies in the top ten.

Sequenced here: whole blood, sampled in connection with sensitization to the hapten diphenylcyclopropenone (DPC). This TCR derives from a woman in her thirties with alopecia areata. Some clones in this sample may be carry-over from other donors' samples. The chain was built from TRBV12-3 or TRBV12-4 and TRBJ2-1; TRBD1 is perhaps the D gene, given 6 matching bases. The CDR3 region: CASVAGVNYNEQFF. In nucleotides, the sequence is TGTGCCAGCGTCGCAGGGGTCAACTACAATGAGCAGTTCTTC.